The present TCR beta chain was sequenced within a study of metastatic and nonmetastatic thyroid tumors (dated by TCRdb to the early 2020s). For context, the study as a whole: For patients with malignant and with benign thyroid disease, the researchers compared repertoires between peripheral blood samples and tumor or nodule tissue samples. The paper as a whole reports these results and caveats: In both blood and tumor samples, TCR beta diversity was reported to be significantly higher in malignant tumors than in benign nodules.

The CDR3 measures 17 amino acids from cysteine to phenylalanine. CDR3 DNA only is kept here, 51 bases in frame from base 1. V loses 5 bases, J loses 0 bases, and the germline ends lie 16 bases apart. No treatment had been received by any patient before thyroid surgery. Using T-cell receptor beta sequencing, the study looked back at clinical samples from patients collected from about 2011 to 2018. The library was generated by PCR. These reads were obtained on an Illumina HiSeq 4000. High-throughput sequencing was used to profile the TCR beta-chain CDR3 region of each patient. Processing in the source paper ran as follows. A classifier to discriminate distant-metastatic papillary thyroid cancer patients was built from CDR3 differences across clinicopathological groups. To measure repertoire diversity the researchers used the Shannon index, while the Morisita-Horn index served to gauge how similar the tumor and blood repertoires were. TCRdb trimmed the raw reads at Q25, called clones with MiXCR and kept productive beta chains. Here the V and J calls rest on TCRdb's processing, not on the authors' analysis. The sample yields roughly 40,000 clones; about an eighth were counted once. Together, the top ten hold 8.5% to 10% of the sample.

Many counts were recorded for this clone. This clone's antigen is unknown. Base qualities are not provided; no much larger clone lies one nucleotide away. The sample taken for sequencing was blood. This TCR was recovered from a male donor with papillary thyroid cancer or a benign thyroid nodule (not recorded which). Some clones in this sample may be carry-over from other donors' samples. The sequence is built from TRBV12-3 or TRBV12-4 and TRBJ2-2; no D gene call is confident. The encoded CDR3 is CASSPYAAYANTGELFF. The nucleotide sequence is given as TGTGCCAGCAGTCCCTACGCCGCTTACGCGAACACCGGGGAGCTGTTTTTT.